The source of this TCR beta chain is a study of T cell responses to AZD1222 COVID-19 vaccine. The ends lost 1 base at V and 7 bases at J; junction bases unmatched: 11. CDR3 length: 18 amino acids. Germline CDR1 reads SGHVS; CDR2 reads FNYEAQ. Clones were read by immunoSEQ multiplex PCR, and TCRdb kept only the in-frame ones, dropping some. The sample consists of some 110,000 clones, roughly 91% of them appearing once. This chain joins TRBV7-6 and TRBJ2-1; 12 positions match TRBD2. Sequenced here: peripheral blood, sampled on day 0 of AZD1222 vaccination. The source of this sequence is an adult in good health. The DNA of the CDR3 is TGTGCCAGCAGCTTAGGGGGACTAGCGGGCCCCCGGGTGAATGAGCAGTTCTTC. Amino acids: CASSLGGLAGPRVNEQFF.